This T cell receptor (beta chain) was found in a study of regulatory T cells in long-lasting Graves disease. Points from the study as a whole: It is possible that accuracy was reduced by the small size of the sample.

Regarding time point: newly diagnosed GD, antithyroid drugs for less than 3 months. After RNA was extracted from PBMCs, the TCR library was made from it. This clonotype occurred a few times. The target antigen is unknown. The TCR beta library used iRepertoire HTBI primers with Arm-PCR amplification of CDR3. Per the authors' pipeline: Sequenced samples collectively carried roughly 63 TRBV and 14 TRBJ segments. One entry per CDR3 protein results from TCRdb running MiXCR on the multiplex PCR reads. These V and J calls rely on TCRdb rather than the paper's analysis. The table records fewer than 650,000 distinct CDR3 sequences, less than 20% of them present only once. The CDR3 length is 16 residues. The V gene end was trimmed by 4 bases and the J gene end by 6 bases; junction bases not matched to a gene: 12. Germline V lookup: CDR1 LNHDA, CDR2 SQIVND (reference sequence). These data were likewise used in another study, on T cells in Graves' hyperthyroidism and ophthalmopathy. That source reports: Separating ophthalmopathy from stable hyperthyroidism was achieved by a 13 V-J model. Model output signaled ophthalmopathy a median approximately 6 months ahead of onset.

The clonotype comes from a woman aged 25 to 39 with Graves disease. The material sequenced was peripheral blood mononuclear cells (PBMCs), taken at new diagnosis, from a patient treated with antithyroid drugs. The chain recombines TRBV19 with TRBJ2-7, with 10 bases matching TRBD2. The CDR3 loop is CASSTLSVAGGSEQYF. CDR3 bases: TGTGCCAGTAGTACCCTGAGCGTAGCGGGAGGCTCCGAGCAGTACTTC.